This paragraph covers one TCR beta chain sequence. Donors comprised healthy HIV-negative adults lacking recent acute infections or vaccinations. A CD45RA-negative memory subset and a CD45RA+ naive subset were separated from the CD4+ cells. The data originate from a study of shared clonotypes between healthy human individuals. Genomic DNA (from each subset) was split evenly across several immunoSEQ plates. Assay: immunoSEQ multiplex PCR; the TCRdb copy retains only in-frame clones and omits some. The sample records roughly 640,000 clones, 97% being singletons. With 3 bases clipped from V and 7 bases from J, the junction kept 10 bases outside the gene matches. Germline V gene data show CDR1 as SGHDN and CDR2 as FVKESK. The CDR3 loop spans 18 amino acids.

The sequence came from a woman aged 25-40 years in good health. Source material: naive CD4+ T cells sorted from blood. Subset defined: CD45RA+ positively selected. The chain employs TRBV14 and TRBJ2-2; 14 bases match TRBD2. Written as DNA, the CDR3 is TGTGCCAGCAGCCAGACCCCGGGACTAGCGGGAGTTGGCGGGGAGCTGTTTTTT. The encoded protein is CASSQTPGLAGVGGELFF.